The next 12 T cell receptor beta chains were all read from a single sample in a study of blood T cell repertoires in COVID-19. Method: immunoSEQ multiplex PCR; TCRdb's copy keeps in-frame clones and lacks some. This table holds around 300,000 clones, roughly nine tenths found once. Sequencing was done on a sample of PBMCs or T cells enriched from blood (not recorded which). All receptors come from a woman in her twenties or thirties who had recovered from COVID-19.

The chain recombines TRBV28 with TRBJ1-2, with D possibly being TRBD1 (6 bases). This CDR3 has 18 residues. CDR1 MDHEN and CDR2 SYDVKM come from the germline V gene. Deletions cut 7 bases from V and 1 base from J, with 25 bases between. CDR3 DNA: TGTGCCAGCACCCCCCTTCCTTGGGGCAGGGGTTATAACTATGGCTACACCTTC. This translates into CASTPLPWGRGYNYGYTF.

The rearrangement joins TRBV15 to TRBJ2-7, with TRBD2 matching 12 bases. CDR1 is LNHNV, CDR2 YYDKDF, per germline (reference sequence). The CDR3 contains 15 residues. V lost 6 bases and J lost 6; bases outside the gene matches: 9. CDR3 protein: CATSELAGGWGEQYF. The DNA of the CDR3 is TGTGCCACCAGTGAACTAGCGGGAGGATGGGGCGAGCAGTACTTC.

This clone came up a few times. The chain uses TRBV2 and TRBJ2-7; D is possibly TRBD2 (5 bases). The V gene's germline CDR1 is SNHLY and CDR2 FYNNEI. V was clipped by 8 bases and J by 1 base, with 12 bases between them. This CDR3 region has 13 residues. The CDR3 reads CASLVGGSYEQYF. The CDR3 nucleotides are TGTGCCAGCCTGGTAGGAGGATCCTACGAGCAGTACTTC.

A remark on this clone: Other DNA sequences within the sample encode an identical CDR3. The rearrangement uses TRBV5-1 and TRBJ2-5; tentatively, D is TRBD1 (6 bases). Germline CDR1 is SGHRS and CDR2 is YFSETQ. This CDR3 comprises 15 residues. Trimming took 0 bases from V and 5 from J, leaving 14 bases between them. CDR3 sequence (DNA): TGCGCCAGCAGCTTGGGGGGGCGGGCCGAGGAGACCCAGTACTTC. This gives the protein CASSLGGRAEETQYF.

The rearrangement uses TRBV5-1 and TRBJ2-5; D is perhaps TRBD2 (5 bases). The CDR3 is 14 residues long. V dropped 0 bases and J dropped 4 bases, with 10 bases sitting between them. Germline loops: CDR1 SGHRS, CDR2 YFSETQ. In DNA, the CDR3 is TGCGCCAGCAGCTTGGACGGGATCGGAGAGACCCAGTACTTC. This sequence encodes CASSLDGIGETQYF. The entire variable domain, with the rest obtained from reference TRBV5-1 and TRBJ2-5, is as follows: KAGVTQTPRYLIKTRGQQVTLSCSPISGHRSVSWYQQTPGQGLQFLFEYFSETQRNKGNFPGRFSGRQFSNSRSEMNVSTLELGDSALYLCASSLDGIGETQYFGPGTRLLVL.

This chain uses TRBV27 with TRBJ1-1, with a possible D match to TRBD1 (6 bases). This CDR3 has 13 amino acids. V dropped 5 bases and J dropped 10 bases, with 17 bases sitting between them. Germline V gene data show CDR1 as MNHEY and CDR2 as SMNVEV (reference sequence). As DNA, the CDR3 is TGTGCCAGCAGTATCCGGGACAACCTCCGAGCTTTCTTT. Protein sequence: CASSIRDNLRAFF.

The chain is built from TRBV2 and TRBJ2-3, with no clear D. The CDR3 is made up of 13 amino acids. Trimming stripped 0 bases from V and 3 bases from J, with 4 bases between. The V gene's germline CDR1 is SNHLY and CDR2 FYNNEI. As DNA, the CDR3 is TGTGCCAGCAGTGAAGCATTAACAGATACGCAGTATTTT. It specifies CASSEALTDTQYF.

V and J are TRBV28 and TRBJ1-1; maybe TRBD1 (5 bases). The CDR3 is 17 residues long. Trimming removed 5 bases from V and 0 bases from J, with 19 bases in between. Germline values: CDR1 MDHEN, CDR2 SYDVKM. CDR3 in amino acids: CASSLRLGGSLNTEAFF. For the CDR3, the DNA is TGTGCCAGCAGTCTACGGTTGGGGGGGTCCTTGAACACTGAAGCTTTCTTT.

The chain uses TRBV10-3 and TRBJ2-2, with 7 bases identical to TRBD2. Germline CDR1 reads ENHRY; CDR2 reads SYGVKD. The V gene end was trimmed by 10 bases and the J gene end by 7 bases; junction bases not matched to a gene: 18. This CDR3 comprises 16 residues. CDR3 sequence (DNA): TGTGCCACTACGGATGGACGCGGGAGAAGTGACGGGGAGCTGTTTTTT. It translates to CATTDGRGRSDGELFF.

J is TRBJ2-3 and V is TRBV28, with 7 bases aligning to TRBD1. Germline trimming cut 4 bases from V and 2 bases from J; bases unmatched to any gene: 6. This CDR3 has 15 residues. The V gene's germline CDR1 is MDHEN and CDR2 SYDVKM. Here the CDR3 reads CASSSRQGYTDTQYF. As DNA, the CDR3 is TGTGCCAGCAGTTCACGACAGGGATACACAGATACGCAGTATTTT.

V and J are TRBV5-1 and TRBJ1-3; 7 nucleotides line up with TRBD1. This CDR3 region has 16 residues. Germline CDR1 is SGHRS and CDR2 is YFSETQ. With 2 bases clipped from V and 9 bases from J, the junction kept 14 bases outside the gene matches. CDR3 DNA: TGCGCCAGCAGCTTAACCGGGACAGTCGGGGAAGGCACCATATATTTT. Protein: CASSLTGTVGEGTIYF.

The chain combines TRBV15 with TRBJ1-2, with a possible D match to TRBD1 (6 bases). Germline CDR1 reads LNHNV; CDR2 reads YYDKDF (reference sequence). This CDR3 region has 12 residues. Deletions cut 8 bases from V and 4 bases from J, with 11 bases between. The CDR3, as DNA: TGTGCCACCGCCGACAGGTTCTATGGCTACACCTTC. Its translation is CATADRFYGYTF.